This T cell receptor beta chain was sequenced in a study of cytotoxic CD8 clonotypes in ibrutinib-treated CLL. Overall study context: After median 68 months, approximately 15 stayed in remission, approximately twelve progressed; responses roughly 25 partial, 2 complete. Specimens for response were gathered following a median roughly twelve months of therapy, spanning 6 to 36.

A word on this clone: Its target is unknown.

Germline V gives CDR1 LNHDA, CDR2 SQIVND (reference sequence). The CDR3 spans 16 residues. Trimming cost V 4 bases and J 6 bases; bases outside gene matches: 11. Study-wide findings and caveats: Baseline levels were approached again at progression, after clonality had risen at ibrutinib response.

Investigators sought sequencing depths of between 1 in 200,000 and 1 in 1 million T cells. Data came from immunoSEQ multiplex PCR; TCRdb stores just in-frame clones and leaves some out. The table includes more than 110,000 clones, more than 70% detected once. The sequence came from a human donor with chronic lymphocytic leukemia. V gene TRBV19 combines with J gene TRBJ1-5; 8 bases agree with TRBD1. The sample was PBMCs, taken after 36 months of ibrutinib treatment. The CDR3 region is CASSRGSDRASQPQHF. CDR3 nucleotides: TGTGCCAGTAGTAGGGGTTCGGACAGGGCGAGTCAGCCCCAGCATTTT.